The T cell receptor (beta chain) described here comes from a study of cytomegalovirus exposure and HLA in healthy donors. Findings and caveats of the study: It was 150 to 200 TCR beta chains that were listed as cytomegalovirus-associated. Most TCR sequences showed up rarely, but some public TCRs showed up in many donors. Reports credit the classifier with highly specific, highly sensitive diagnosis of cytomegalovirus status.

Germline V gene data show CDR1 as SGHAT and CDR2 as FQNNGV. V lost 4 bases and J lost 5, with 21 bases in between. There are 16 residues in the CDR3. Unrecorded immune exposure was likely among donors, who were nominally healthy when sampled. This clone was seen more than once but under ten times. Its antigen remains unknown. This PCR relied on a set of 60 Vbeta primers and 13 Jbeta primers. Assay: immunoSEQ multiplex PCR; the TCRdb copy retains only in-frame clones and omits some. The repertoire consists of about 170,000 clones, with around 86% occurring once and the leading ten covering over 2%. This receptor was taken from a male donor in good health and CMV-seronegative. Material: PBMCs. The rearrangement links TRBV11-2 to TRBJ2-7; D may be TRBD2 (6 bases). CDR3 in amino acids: CASSSPRGGEGDEQYF. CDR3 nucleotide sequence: TGTGCCAGCAGCTCGCCGCGAGGAGGGGAAGGAGACGAGCAGTACTTC.